This T cell receptor beta chain emerged from a study of shared clonotypes between healthy human individuals. TCRdb keeps only in-frame clones here, not all; method: immunoSEQ multiplex PCR. The table includes 950,000 to 1,300,000 clones, under 80% detected once. V lost 2 bases, J lost 0 bases, and 17 bases lay in between. This CDR3 contains 18 residues. Germline-derived CDR1 and CDR2 are LGHNT and FRNRAP. The sequence derives from a man between 18 and 29 years old in good health. This sequence joins TRBV12-5 and TRBJ1-5; D is unclear. The sequenced material came from memory CD4+ T cells sorted from blood. Subset defined: CD45RA-negative fraction. CDR3 region: CASGLSLPLGGSNQPQHF. CDR3 nucleotide sequence: TGTGCTAGTGGTTTGTCCCTCCCCCTCGGAGGTAGCAATCAGCCCCAGCATTTT.